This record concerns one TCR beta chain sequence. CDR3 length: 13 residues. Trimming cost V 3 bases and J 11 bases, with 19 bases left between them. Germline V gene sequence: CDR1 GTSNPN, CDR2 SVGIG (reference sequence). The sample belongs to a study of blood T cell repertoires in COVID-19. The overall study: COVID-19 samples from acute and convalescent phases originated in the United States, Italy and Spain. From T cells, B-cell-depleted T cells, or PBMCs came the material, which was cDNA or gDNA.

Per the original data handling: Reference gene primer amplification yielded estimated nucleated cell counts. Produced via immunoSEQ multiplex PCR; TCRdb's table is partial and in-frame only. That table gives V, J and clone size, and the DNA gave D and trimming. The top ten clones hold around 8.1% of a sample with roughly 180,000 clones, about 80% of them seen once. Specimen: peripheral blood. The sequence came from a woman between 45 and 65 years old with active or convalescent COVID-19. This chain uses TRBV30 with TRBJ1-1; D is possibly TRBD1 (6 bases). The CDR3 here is CAWRGFLRDRAFF. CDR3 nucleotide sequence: TGTGCCTGGAGAGGGTTCTTGCGAGACAGGGCTTTCTTT.